This T cell receptor (beta chain) was recorded in a study of blood T cell repertoires in COVID-19. Turning to the study itself: Sites in the United States, Italy and Spain provided acute and convalescent COVID-19 samples.

CDR1 is SGHTA and CDR2 is FQGNSA in the germline V gene. This CDR3 spans 14 amino acids. The V end lost 1 base, the J end lost 2 bases, and 8 bases lay between the germline ends. TCRdb's table, derived via immunoSEQ multiplex PCR, lists solely in-frame clones and lacks some. Of about 260,000 clones detected, 85% to 90% appear once; the ten largest clones hold roughly 0.95%. The study assigned cohorts using participant-reported clinical history. In the 2 weeks before study entry, exposed participants met a COVID-19 case, which was PCR-confirmed or clinician-diagnosed. The sequenced sample consisted of PBMCs or T cells enriched from blood (not recorded which). V usage is TRBV7-2 and J usage is TRBJ1-1; D unresolved. The sequence was collected from a man aged 45 to 65 who had been exposed to COVID-19. CDR3 protein: CASSLVSSNTEAFF. The CDR3 DNA reads TGTGCCAGCAGCTTAGTATCCAGTAACACTGAAGCTTTCTTT.